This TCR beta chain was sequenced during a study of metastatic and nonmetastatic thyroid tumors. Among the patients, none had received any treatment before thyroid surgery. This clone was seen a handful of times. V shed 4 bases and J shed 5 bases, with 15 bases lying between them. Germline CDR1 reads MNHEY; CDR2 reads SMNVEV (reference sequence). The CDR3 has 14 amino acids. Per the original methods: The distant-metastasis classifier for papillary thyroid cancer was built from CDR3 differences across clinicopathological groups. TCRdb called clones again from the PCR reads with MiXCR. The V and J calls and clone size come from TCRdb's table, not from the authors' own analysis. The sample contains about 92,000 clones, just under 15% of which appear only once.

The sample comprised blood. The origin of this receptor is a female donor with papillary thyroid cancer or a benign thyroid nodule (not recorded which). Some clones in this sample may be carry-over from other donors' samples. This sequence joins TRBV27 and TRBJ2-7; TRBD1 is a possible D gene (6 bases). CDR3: CASSSVDRTHEQYF. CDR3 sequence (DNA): TGTGCCAGCAGTTCGGTAGACAGGACCCACGAGCAGTACTTC.